This T cell receptor (beta chain) was found in a study of vaccination effects on CD4 cells after COVID-19. Some clones are missing from TCRdb's copy, which holds only in-frame ones; the method was immunoSEQ multiplex PCR. The sample has tens of thousands of clones, 76% seen once. Prior to sequencing, the ViraFEST assay stimulated PBMC with viral peptide pools, which expanded the antigen-specific CD4+ T cells. Upon completion of 10 to 11 days in culture, CD4+ T cells were isolated. Documented for the person is a PCR-confirmed SARS-CoV-2 infection occurring between March and December 2020. Each well held a few million PBMC cultured with around 10 ug/ml peptides and 8.5 to 10 IU/ml IL-2. A single count supports this clone. Its antigen is not identified. V was pared by 0 bases and J by 8 bases, with 11 bases of the junction left unmatched. Looked up from germline, CDR1 is GTSNPN and CDR2 is SVGIG (reference sequence). The CDR3 length is 15 residues.

The sample consisted of CD4+ T cells from PBMCs cultured with HIV peptides, taken before COVID-19 vaccination. Specified subset: HIV-1 Nef peptide pool negative control/reference culture. The chain couples TRBV30 to TRBJ1-2; TRBD1 matches at 8 bases. The clonotype comes from a human donor who had a prior SARS-CoV-2 infection. CDR3: CAWSVLFGQGNGYTF. Written as DNA, the CDR3 is TGTGCCTGGAGTGTACTGTTCGGACAGGGAAACGGCTACACCTTC.